A single T cell receptor (beta chain) is shown here with its context. Its antigen is not identified. This table comes from immunoSEQ multiplex PCR, and its TCRdb copy is limited to in-frame clones, with some not included. The repertoire has around 65,000 clones, 90% of them found once; the top ten carry roughly 10%. This specimen belongs to a study of OX40 agonist ivuxolimab in advanced cancers. Study-wide points: At doses 0.1 to 3.0 mg/kg, CD4+ and CD8+ clones expanded. Expanded clones were, on average, more numerous among CD8+ T cells than CD4+.

The TCR comes from an adult with an advanced solid tumor such as melanoma, head and neck, liver or kidney cancer. The source material was CD4+ or CD8+ T cells sorted from blood, sampled in a trial of the OX40 agonist ivuxolimab.

The chain's CDR3 is CASSRTDPGTEAFF. CDR3 in DNA: TGTGCCAGTAGTAGGACAGACCCGGGCACTGAAGCTTTCTTT. The rearrangement uses TRBV19 and TRBJ1-1; D possibly corresponds to TRBD1 (6 bases). Trimming shortened V by 4 bases and J by 4 bases, and 13 bases separated the two germline ends. Germline CDR1 is LNHDA and CDR2 is SQIVND (reference sequence). The CDR3 has 14 amino acids.